This entry describes one TCR beta chain. TCRdb keeps only in-frame clones here, not all; method: immunoSEQ multiplex PCR. Of around 260,000 clones listed, around 86% are singletons. This sample is part of a study of blood T cell repertoires in COVID-19. Germline V lookup: CDR1 KGHDR, CDR2 SFDVKD. V gave up 7 bases and J gave up 8 bases, with 20 bases separating them. This CDR3 contains 15 residues. The chain recombines TRBV24-1 with TRBJ1-3, with D unresolved. This receptor was identified in a woman aged 40 to 49 who had recovered from COVID-19. Sequenced sample: peripheral blood. The CDR3 protein is CATSEGRADPDTIYF. The CDR3 DNA is TGTGCCACCAGCGAAGGGAGGGCCGACCCAGACACCATATATTTT.